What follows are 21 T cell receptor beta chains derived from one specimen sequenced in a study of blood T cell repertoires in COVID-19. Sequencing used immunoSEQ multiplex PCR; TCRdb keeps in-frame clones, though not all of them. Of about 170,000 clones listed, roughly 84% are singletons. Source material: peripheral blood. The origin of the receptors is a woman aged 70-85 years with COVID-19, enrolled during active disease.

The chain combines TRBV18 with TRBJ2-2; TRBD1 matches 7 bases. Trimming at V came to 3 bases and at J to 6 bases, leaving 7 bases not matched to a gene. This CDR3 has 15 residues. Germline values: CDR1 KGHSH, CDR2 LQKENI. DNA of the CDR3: TGTGCCAGCTCACCCCAACAGGGGCCCGCCGGGGAGCTGTTTTTT. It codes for CASSPQQGPAGELFF.

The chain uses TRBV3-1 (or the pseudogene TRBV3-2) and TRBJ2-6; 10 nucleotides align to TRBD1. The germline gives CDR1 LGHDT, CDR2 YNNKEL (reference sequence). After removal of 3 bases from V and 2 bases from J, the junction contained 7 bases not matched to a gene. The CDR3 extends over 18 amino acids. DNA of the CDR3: TGTGCCAGCAGCCAGGGACAGGGGTACCACGCTGGGGCCAACGTCCTGACTTTC. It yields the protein CASSQGQGYHAGANVLTF.

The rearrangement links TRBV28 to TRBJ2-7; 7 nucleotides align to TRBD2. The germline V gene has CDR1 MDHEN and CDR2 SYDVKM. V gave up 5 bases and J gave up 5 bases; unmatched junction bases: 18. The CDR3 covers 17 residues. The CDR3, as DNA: TGTGCCAGCAGTCACCCCGGGGTAGCGGGTGAAGAGGACGAGCAGTACGTC. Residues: CASSHPGVAGEEDEQYV.

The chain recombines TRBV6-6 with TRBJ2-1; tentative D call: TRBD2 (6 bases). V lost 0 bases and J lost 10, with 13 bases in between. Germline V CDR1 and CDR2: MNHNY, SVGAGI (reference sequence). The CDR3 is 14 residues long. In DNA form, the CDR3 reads TGTGCCAGCAGTTACTCGGGGGAGGACTCGGAGCAGTTCTTC. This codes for CASSYSGEDSEQFF.

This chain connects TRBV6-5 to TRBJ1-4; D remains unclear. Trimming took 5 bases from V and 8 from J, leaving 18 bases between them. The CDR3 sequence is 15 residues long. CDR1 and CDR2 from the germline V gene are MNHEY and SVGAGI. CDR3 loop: CASSPTPGSGEKLFF. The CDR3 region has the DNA TGTGCCAGCAGTCCTACTCCGGGGTCGGGAGAAAAACTGTTTTTT.

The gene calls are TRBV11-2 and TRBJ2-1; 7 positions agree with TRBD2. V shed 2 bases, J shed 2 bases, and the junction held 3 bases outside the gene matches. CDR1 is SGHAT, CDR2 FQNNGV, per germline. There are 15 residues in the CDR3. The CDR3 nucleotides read TGTGCCAGCAGCTTAACTAGCGCAGCCTACAATGAGCAGTTCTTC. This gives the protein CASSLTSAAYNEQFF.

This chain's CDR3 is CASSPPSGSGNEQFF. The CDR3 DNA sequence: TGTGCCAGCAGTCCGCCTAGCGGGAGTGGTAATGAGCAGTTCTTC. The rearrangement joins TRBV6-5 to TRBJ2-1; TRBD2 aligns across 10 bases. Germline lookup yields CDR1 MNHEY and CDR2 SVGAGI. V shed 5 bases and J 7 bases; nucleotides not matched to a gene: 8. The CDR3 sequence is 15 residues long.

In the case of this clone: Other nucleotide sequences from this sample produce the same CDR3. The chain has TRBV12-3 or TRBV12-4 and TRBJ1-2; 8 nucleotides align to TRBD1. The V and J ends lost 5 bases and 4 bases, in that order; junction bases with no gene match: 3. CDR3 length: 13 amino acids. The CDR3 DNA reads TGTGCCAGCAGTACGGACAGGGTCTATGGCTACACCTTC. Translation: CASSTDRVYGYTF.

The chain's CDR3 is CASQLGPSLAGGISGTDTQYF. The DNA of the CDR3 is TGCGCCAGTCAATTGGGGCCGTCGCTAGCGGGAGGTATTAGCGGCACAGATACGCAGTATTTT. The chain couples TRBV4-1 to TRBJ2-3; 11 bases map to TRBD2. Germline CDR1 MGHRA, CDR2 YSYEKL. The CDR3 sequence is 21 residues long. V was pared by 9 bases and J by 1 base, with 24 bases of the junction left unmatched.

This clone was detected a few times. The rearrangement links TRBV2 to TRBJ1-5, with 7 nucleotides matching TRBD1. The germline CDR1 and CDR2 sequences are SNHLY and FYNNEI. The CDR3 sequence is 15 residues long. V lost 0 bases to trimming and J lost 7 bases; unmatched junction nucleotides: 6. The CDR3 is CASSEARRGRQPQHF. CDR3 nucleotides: TGTGCCAGCAGTGAAGCGCGAAGGGGGCGGCAGCCCCAGCATTTT.

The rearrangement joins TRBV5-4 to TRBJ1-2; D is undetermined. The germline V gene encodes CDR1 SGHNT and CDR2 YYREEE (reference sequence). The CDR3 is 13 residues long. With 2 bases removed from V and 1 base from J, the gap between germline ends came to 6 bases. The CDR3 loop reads CASSFGSNYGYTF. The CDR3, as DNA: TGTGCCAGCAGCTTTGGGAGTAACTATGGCTACACCTTC.

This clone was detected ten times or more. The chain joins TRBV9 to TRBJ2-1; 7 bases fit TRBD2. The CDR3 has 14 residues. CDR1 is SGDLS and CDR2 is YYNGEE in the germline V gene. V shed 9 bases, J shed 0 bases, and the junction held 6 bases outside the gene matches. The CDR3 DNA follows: TGTGCCACTTCGGCGGGAGCCTCCTACAATGAGCAGTTCTTC. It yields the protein CATSAGASYNEQFF.

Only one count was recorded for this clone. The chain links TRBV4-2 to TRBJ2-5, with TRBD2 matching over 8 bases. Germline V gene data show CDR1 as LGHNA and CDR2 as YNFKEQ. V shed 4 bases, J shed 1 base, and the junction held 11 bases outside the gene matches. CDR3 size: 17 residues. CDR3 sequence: CASSRGDGGGSQETQYF. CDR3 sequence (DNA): TGTGCCAGCAGCCGGGGCGATGGCGGGGGGTCCCAAGAGACCCAGTACTTC.

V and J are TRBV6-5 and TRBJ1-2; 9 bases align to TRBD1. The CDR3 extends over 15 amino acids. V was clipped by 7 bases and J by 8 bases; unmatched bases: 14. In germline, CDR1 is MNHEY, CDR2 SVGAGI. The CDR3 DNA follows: TGTGCCAGCAATCTCCTGTCCCGGGACAGGGAGGGCTACACCTTC. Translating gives CASNLLSRDREGYTF.

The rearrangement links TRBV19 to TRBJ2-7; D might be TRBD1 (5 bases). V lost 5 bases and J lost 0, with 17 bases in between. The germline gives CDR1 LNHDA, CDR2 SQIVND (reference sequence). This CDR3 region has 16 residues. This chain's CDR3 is CASSEDYRSLSYEQYF. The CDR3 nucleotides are TGTGCCAGTAGTGAAGATTACAGGTCTCTCTCCTACGAGCAGTACTTC.

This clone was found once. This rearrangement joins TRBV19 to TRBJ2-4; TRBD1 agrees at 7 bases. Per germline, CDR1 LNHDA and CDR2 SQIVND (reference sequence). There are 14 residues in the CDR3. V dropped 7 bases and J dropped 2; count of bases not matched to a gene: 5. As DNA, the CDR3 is TGTGCCAGTACCCGACAGGGAACCAAAAACATTCAGTACTTC. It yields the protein CASTRQGTKNIQYF.

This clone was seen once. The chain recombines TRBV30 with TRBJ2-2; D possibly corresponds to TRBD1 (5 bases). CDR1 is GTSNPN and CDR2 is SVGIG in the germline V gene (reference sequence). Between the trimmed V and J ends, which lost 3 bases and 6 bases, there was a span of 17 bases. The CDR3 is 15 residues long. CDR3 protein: CAWRSWEGVAGELFF. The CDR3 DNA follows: TGTGCCTGGAGGTCCTGGGAAGGGGTAGCCGGGGAGCTGTTTTTT.

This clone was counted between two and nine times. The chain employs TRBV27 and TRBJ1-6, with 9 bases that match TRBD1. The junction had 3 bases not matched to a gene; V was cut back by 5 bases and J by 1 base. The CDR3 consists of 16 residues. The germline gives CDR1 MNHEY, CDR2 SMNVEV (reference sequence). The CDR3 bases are TGTGCCAGCAGTCCCGGACAGGGGTCCTATAATTCACCCCTCCACTTT. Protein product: CASSPGQGSYNSPLHF.

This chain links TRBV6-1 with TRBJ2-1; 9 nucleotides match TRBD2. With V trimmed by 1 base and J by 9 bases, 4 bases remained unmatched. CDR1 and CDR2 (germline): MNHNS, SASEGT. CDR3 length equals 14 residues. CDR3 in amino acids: CASSEGTSVSEQFF. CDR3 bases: TGTGCCAGCAGTGAAGGGACTAGCGTCAGTGAGCAGTTCTTC.

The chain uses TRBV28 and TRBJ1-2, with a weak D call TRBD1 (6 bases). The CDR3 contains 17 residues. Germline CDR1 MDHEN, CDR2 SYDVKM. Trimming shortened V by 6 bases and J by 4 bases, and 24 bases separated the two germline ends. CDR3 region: CASSPSAATGRFYGYTF. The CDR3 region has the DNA TGTGCCAGCAGCCCCAGCGCTGCCACAGGGCGCTTCTATGGCTACACCTTC.

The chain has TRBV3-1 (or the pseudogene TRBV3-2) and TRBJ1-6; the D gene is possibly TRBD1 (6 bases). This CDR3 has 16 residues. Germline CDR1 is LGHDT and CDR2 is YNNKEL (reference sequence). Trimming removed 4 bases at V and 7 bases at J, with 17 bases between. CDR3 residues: CASSLRPGGRNSPLHF. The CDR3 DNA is TGTGCCAGCAGCCTGAGACCCGGGGGGCGGAATTCACCCCTCCACTTT.